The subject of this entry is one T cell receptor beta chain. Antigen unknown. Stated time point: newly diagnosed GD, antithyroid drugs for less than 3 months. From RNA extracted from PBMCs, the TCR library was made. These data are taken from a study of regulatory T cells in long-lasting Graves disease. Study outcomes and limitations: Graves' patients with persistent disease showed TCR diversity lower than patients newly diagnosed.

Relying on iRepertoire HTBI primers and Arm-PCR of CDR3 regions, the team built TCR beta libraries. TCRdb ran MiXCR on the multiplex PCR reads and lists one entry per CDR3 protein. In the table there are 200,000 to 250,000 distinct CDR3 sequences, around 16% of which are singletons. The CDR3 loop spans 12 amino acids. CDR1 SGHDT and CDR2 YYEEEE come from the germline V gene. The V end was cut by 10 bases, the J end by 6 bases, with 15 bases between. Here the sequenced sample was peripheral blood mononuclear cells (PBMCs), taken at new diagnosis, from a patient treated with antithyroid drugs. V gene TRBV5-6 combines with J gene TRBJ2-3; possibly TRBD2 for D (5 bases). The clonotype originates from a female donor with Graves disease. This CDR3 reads CACQRAFDTQYF. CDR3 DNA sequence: TGTGCCTGCCAGAGGGCCTTTGATACGCAGTATTTT.